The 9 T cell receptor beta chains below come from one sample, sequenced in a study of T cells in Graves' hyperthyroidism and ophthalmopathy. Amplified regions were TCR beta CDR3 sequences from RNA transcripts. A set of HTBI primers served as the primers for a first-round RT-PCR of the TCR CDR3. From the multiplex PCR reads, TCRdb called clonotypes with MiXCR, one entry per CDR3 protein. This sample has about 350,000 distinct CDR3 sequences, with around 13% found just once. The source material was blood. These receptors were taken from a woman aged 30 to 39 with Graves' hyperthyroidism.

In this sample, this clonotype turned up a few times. CDR3: CASSWGAGLVAFF. Written as DNA, the CDR3 is TGTGCCAGCAGTTGGGGGGCTGGCTTAGTGGCTTTCTTT. This chain links TRBV6-5 with TRBJ1-1; D is possibly TRBD1 (6 bases). This CDR3 has 13 amino acids. V lost 4 bases, J lost 11 bases, and 17 bases lay in between. Germline V CDR1 and CDR2: MNHEY, SVGAGI.

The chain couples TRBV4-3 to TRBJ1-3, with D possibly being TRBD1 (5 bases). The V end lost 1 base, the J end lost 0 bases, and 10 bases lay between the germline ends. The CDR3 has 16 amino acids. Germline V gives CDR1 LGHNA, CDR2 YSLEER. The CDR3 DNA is TGCGCCAGCAGCCAAGGGGGCCCCAGCTCTGGAAACACCATATATTTT. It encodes CASSQGGPSSGNTIYF.

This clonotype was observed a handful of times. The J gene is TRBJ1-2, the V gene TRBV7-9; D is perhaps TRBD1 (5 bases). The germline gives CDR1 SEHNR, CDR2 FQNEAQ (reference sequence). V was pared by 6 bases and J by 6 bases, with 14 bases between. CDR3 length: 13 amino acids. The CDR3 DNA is TGTGCCAGCAGTAAGGCGGGGGAGGATGGCTACACCTTC. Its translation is CASSKAGEDGYTF.

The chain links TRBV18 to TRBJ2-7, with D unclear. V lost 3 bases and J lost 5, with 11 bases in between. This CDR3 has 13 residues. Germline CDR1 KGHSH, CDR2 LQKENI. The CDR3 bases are TGTGCCAGCTCACCCGCCCCAAGGGACGAGCAGTACTTC. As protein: CASSPAPRDEQYF.

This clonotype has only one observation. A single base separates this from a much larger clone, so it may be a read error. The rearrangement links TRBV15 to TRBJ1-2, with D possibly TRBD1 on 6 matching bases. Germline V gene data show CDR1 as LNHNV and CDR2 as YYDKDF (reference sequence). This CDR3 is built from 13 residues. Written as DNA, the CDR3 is TGTGCCACCAGCCGTATACAGGGCGATGGCTACAGCTTC. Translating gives CATSRIQGDGYSF. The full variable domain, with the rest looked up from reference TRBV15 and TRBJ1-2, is DAMVIQNPRYQVTQFGKPVTLSCSQTLNHNVMYWYQQKSSQAPKLLFHYYDKDFNNEADTPDNFQSRRPNTSFCFLDIRSPGLGDTAMYLCATSRIQGDGYSFGSGTRLTVV.

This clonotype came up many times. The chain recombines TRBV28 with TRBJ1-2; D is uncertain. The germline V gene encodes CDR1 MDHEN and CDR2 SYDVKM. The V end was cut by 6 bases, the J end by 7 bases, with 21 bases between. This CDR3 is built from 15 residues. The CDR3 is CASSPPTGAVSGYTF. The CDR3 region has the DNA TGTGCCAGCAGCCCTCCCACGGGAGCGGTCTCTGGCTACACCTTC.

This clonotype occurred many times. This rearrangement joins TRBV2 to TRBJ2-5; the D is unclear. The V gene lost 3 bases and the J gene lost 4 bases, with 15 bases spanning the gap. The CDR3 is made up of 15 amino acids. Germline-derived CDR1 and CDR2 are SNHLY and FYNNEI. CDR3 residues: CASSDGTSLGETQYF. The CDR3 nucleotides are TGTGCCAGCAGTGATGGCACCTCACTGGGAGAGACCCAGTACTTC.

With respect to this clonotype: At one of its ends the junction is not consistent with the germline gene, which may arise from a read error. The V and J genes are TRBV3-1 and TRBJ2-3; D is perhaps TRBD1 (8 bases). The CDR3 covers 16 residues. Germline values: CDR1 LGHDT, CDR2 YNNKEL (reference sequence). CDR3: CAGSQAGQVDADTQYF. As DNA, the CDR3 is TGTGCCGGCAGCCAAGCGGGACAGGTGGATGCAGATACGCAGTATTTT.

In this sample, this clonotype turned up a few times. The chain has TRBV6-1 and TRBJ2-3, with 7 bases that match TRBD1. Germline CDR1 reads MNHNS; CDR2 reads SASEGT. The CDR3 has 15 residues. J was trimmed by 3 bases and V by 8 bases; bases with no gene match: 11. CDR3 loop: CASGEGAGGTDTQYF. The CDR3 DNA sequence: TGTGCCAGCGGCGAGGGGGCGGGCGGGACAGATACGCAGTATTTT.